The present T cell receptor beta chain was sequenced within a study of siplizumab effects on memory and regulatory T cells. Regarding the study as a whole: Neither a naive nor a memory phenotype was assignable to roughly 75-96% of proliferating CD4+ or CD8+ clones. Naive T cells looked more diverse than memory cells, and they looked like major contributors to the alloresponse.

As regards this clone: Its antigen remains unidentified.

The CDR3 loop spans 14 amino acids. Per the germline V gene, CDR1 is GTSNPN and CDR2 is SVGIG (reference sequence). Trimming took 4 bases from V and 6 from J; bases not matched to a gene: 9. Each sample yielded about 9.2 x 10^4 assayed TCR templates. TCRdb's table, derived via immunoSEQ multiplex PCR, lists solely in-frame clones and lacks some. The table has about 100,000 clones, 75% to 95% seen once. The chain carries TRBV30 and TRBJ2-7, with TRBD1 matching over 10 bases. Sequencing was performed on CD4+ T cells sorted from blood. The clonotype was recovered from a human donor in good health. Some clones in this sample may be carry-over from other donors' samples. CDR3: CAWNERQGAFEQYF. In DNA, the CDR3 is TGTGCCTGGAACGAAAGACAGGGGGCTTTCGAGCAGTACTTC. The entire variable domain, with the rest obtained from reference TRBV30 and TRBJ2-7, is as follows: SQTIHQWPATLVQPVGSPLSLECTVEGTSNPNLYWYRQAAGRGLQLLFYSVGIGQISSEVPQNLSASRPQDRQFILSSKKLLLSDSGFYLCAWNERQGAFEQYFGPGTRLTVT.